There are a few counts of the clone carrying this T cell receptor beta chain. This specimen belongs to a study of identical twins. CDR1 and CDR2 (germline): MGHRA, YSYEKL. The germline V and J ends were trimmed by 3 bases and 0 bases, with 12 bases remaining between them. This CDR3 spans 17 amino acids. In TCRdb, the 5' RACE reads were re-called with MiXCR into one record per CDR3 protein. Among fewer than 550,000 distinct CDR3 sequences listed, approximately 14% were seen once. The sample was also linked to a second study, of yellow fever vaccine responses in identical twins.

The material sequenced was CD4+ T cells sorted from blood. The sequence was obtained from a young woman in good health. The rearrangement uses TRBV4-1 and TRBJ2-6, with D unresolved. The CDR3 reads CASSQALQRSGANVLTF. CDR3 DNA sequence: TGCGCCAGCAGCCAGGCCCTACAGCGCTCTGGGGCCAACGTCCTGACTTTC.